This TCR beta chain was obtained from a study of blood T cell repertoires in COVID-19. The wider study: Researchers got acute and convalescent COVID-19 samples from the United States, Italy and Spain. The analysed material was cDNA or gDNA that came from T cells, B-cell-depleted T cells, or PBMCs.

Germline CDR1 reads SGHRS; CDR2 reads YFSETQ. V lost 1 base to trimming and J lost 0 bases, with 11 bases between them. The CDR3 spans 16 residues. Original data processing: Reference gene primer amplification gave estimated nucleated cell counts. The repertoire was sequenced with immunoSEQ multiplex PCR; TCRdb's copy has only in-frame clones and lacks some. V, J and clone size are those of that table, while D and trimming were read from the DNA. In the table there are roughly 200,000 clones, 85% of which are singletons. Seattle patients were enrolled during active infection and followed longitudinally.

The chain has TRBV5-1 and TRBJ2-1, with a tentative D call TRBD2 (5 bases). Sequenced material: peripheral blood. The receptor was derived from a person aged 65 to 85 with COVID-19, enrolled during active disease. For the CDR3, the DNA is TGCGCCAGCAGCTTGTCTAGCCGGAGCTCCTACAATGAGCAGTTCTTC. Encoded protein: CASSLSSRSSYNEQFF.